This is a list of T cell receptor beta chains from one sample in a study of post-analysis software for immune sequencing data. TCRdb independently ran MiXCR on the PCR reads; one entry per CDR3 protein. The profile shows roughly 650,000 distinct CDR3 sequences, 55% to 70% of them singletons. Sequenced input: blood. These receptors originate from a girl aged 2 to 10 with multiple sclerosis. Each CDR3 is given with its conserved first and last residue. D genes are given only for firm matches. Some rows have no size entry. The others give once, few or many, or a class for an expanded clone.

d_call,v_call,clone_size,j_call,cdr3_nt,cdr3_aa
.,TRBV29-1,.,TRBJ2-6,TGCAGCGTTGAAACGGCGGCGACTGGGGCCAACGTCCTGACTTTC,CSVETAATGANVLTF
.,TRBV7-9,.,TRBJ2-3,TGTGCCAGCAGCTTACCGGGAAAGGTAGATACGCAGTATTTT,CASSLPGKVDTQYF
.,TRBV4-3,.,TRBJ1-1,TGCGCCAGCAGCCAAGATTCAGGGGAGGGGACTGAAGCTTTCTTT,CASSQDSGEGTEAFF
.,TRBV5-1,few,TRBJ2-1,TGCGCCAGCAGCTTTACTAGGACAGGGACTAATGATGAGCAGTTCTTC,CASSFTRTGTNDEQFF
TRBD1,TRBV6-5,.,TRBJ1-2,TGTGCCAGCAGTTCTCCGGGACAGGCGAGCTATGGCTACACCTTC,CASSSPGQASYGYTF
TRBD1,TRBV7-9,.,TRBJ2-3,TGTGCCAGCAGCTCCAGGACAGGAATGAACACAGATACGCAGTATTTT,CASSSRTGMNTDTQYF
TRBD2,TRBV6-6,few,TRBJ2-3,TGTGCCAGCAAAACGAAGGTCAAGCGGGAAGACACAGATACGCAGTATTTT,CASKTKVKREDTDTQYF
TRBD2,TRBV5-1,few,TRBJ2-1,TGCGCCAGCAGGGCTCTACTAGCGCTAGAACCCAACAATGAGCAGTTCTTC,CASRALLALEPNNEQFF
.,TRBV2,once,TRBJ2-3,TGTGCCAGCATCCAAGGGGCAGATGCGCAGTATTTT,CASIQGADAQYF
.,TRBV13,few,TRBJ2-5,TGTGCCAGCAGCTTAGTCGGCGCAGCCGGGGAGACCCAGTACTTC,CASSLVGAAGETQYF
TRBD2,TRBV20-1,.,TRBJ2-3,TGCAGTGCTTCACACCTACCGGGACTAGCGGCAGATACGCAGTATTTT,CSASHLPGLAADTQYF
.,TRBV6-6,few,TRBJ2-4,TGTGCCAGCAGTTACGGGTCGCTTGTAGACATTCAGTACTTC,CASSYGSLVDIQYF
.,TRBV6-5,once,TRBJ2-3,TGTGCCAGCCGACGGACAGTCAACACAGATACGCAGTATTTT,CASRRTVNTDTQYF